What follows are 19 T cell receptor beta chains derived from one specimen sequenced in a study of T cell responses to AZD1222 COVID-19 vaccine. TCRdb's copy holds only in-frame clones and misses some; the assay was immunoSEQ multiplex PCR. This table holds 100,000 to 150,000 clones, 88% found once. Here the sequenced sample was peripheral blood, taken on day 0 of AZD1222 vaccination. The receptor set was obtained from an adult in good health.

The V call is TRBV29-1, the J call TRBJ2-7, with 8 bases lining up with TRBD2. The junction had 8 bases not matched to a gene; V was cut back by 2 bases and J by 2 bases. This CDR3 contains 15 residues. CDR1 SQVTM and CDR2 ANQGSEA come from the germline V gene. The CDR3, as DNA: TGCAGCGTTGAAATAAGGCCGGGAGGGACCTACGAGCAGTACTTC. As protein: CSVEIRPGGTYEQYF.

The chain carries TRBV21-1 and TRBJ2-3; the table's TRBD2 call for D was not verified on the DNA. TRBV21-1 is a known pseudogene. The CDR3 totals 15 residues. The CDR3 nucleotides are TGTGCCAGCAGGAACGGCCGCGACCCGGAGGATACGCAGTATTTT. Translated, it gives CASRNGRDPEDTQYF.

The J gene is TRBJ2-1, the V gene TRBV2, with a possible D match to TRBD2 (6 bases). The CDR3 spans 14 residues. V lost 6 bases to trimming and J lost 4 bases, with 13 bases between them. The germline V gene has CDR1 SNHLY and CDR2 FYNNEI. This CDR3 is CASRERVAYNEQFF. In nucleotides, the CDR3 is TGTGCCAGCAGGGAGCGGGTGGCTTACAATGAGCAGTTCTTC.

The CDR3 region is CASSTRGAGGGQPQHF. Here the CDR3 DNA reads TGTGCCAGCAGTACTAGGGGGGCTGGGGGGGGCCAGCCCCAGCATTTT. J is TRBJ1-5 and V is TRBV6-6; the D gene is possibly TRBD1 (6 bases). Germline assignment: CDR1 MNHNY and CDR2 SVGAGI (reference sequence). Between the trimmed V and J ends, which lost 5 bases and 7 bases, there was a span of 21 bases. This CDR3 region has 16 residues.

The chain has TRBV11-2 and TRBJ2-3; 9 bases are shared with TRBD2. V shed 5 bases and J 5 bases; nucleotides not matched to a gene: 8. The V gene's germline CDR1 is SGHAT and CDR2 FQNNGV. CDR3 length equals 15 residues. The CDR3 coding sequence is TGTGCCAGCAGCCAGAATAGCGGGGGAGTAGATACGCAGTATTTT. This translates into CASSQNSGGVDTQYF.

The rearrangement joins TRBV5-4 to TRBJ1-2; 7 nucleotides align to TRBD1. Germline V gene sequence: CDR1 SGHNT, CDR2 YYREEE (reference sequence). V shed 5 bases and J 1 base; nucleotides not matched to a gene: 8. CDR3 length: 15 amino acids. Written as DNA, the CDR3 is TGTGCCAGCAGGTATAGGGACAGTTTTAACTATGGCTACACCTTC. It encodes CASRYRDSFNYGYTF.

This chain uses TRBV2 with TRBJ1-6; tentatively, D is TRBD1 (6 bases). The CDR3 is 18 residues long. Trimming cost V 7 bases and J 7 bases, with 26 bases left between them. Germline V gives CDR1 SNHLY, CDR2 FYNNEI. For the CDR3, the DNA is TGTGCCAGCACCCAACGGTTCTTACAGGGCGTAGGGAATTCACCCCTCCACTTT. It codes for CASTQRFLQGVGNSPLHF.

The rearrangement joins TRBV7-2 to TRBJ2-7; D not resolved. V was shortened by 4 bases and J by 2 bases, with 3 bases between the two germline ends. The CDR3 contains 11 residues. Germline V gene sequence: CDR1 SGHTA, CDR2 FQGNSA. The CDR3 region is CASSSTYEQYF. The CDR3 coding sequence is TGTGCCAGCAGCTCAACCTACGAGCAGTACTTC.

This clone was counted a single time. The chain carries TRBV24-1 and TRBJ2-2; 9 nucleotides line up with TRBD1. In germline, CDR1 is KGHDR, CDR2 SFDVKD. Trimming took 3 bases from V and 9 from J; bases not matched to a gene: 10. The CDR3 runs to 16 residues. The CDR3 bases are TGTGCCACCAGTGATGCCGGGACAGGGCTAACCAGGGAGCTGTTTTTT. It is translated as CATSDAGTGLTRELFF.

This chain uses TRBV7-9 with TRBJ1-1, with TRBD1 matching over 8 bases. Germline V lookup: CDR1 SEHNR, CDR2 FQNEAQ (reference sequence). The CDR3 has 14 residues. The J segment lost 2 bases and the V segment lost 4 bases, leaving 3 bases of the junction unmatched. This CDR3 reads CASSSGQGNTEAFF. The CDR3 region has the DNA TGTGCCAGCAGCTCAGGACAGGGTAACACTGAAGCTTTCTTT.

The chain joins TRBV6-2 or TRBV6-3 to TRBJ2-1; possibly TRBD2 for D (5 bases). V was trimmed by 4 bases and J by 5 bases, leaving 21 bases between them. This CDR3 contains 17 residues. Germline loops: CDR1 MNHEY, CDR2 SVGEGT. CDR3 nucleotide sequence: TGTGCCAGCAGTTTCTCTGCGGAGCGGAGTGGGAACAATGAGCAGTTCTTC. This encodes CASSFSAERSGNNEQFF.

The gene calls are TRBV29-1 and TRBJ1-5; weak D call: TRBD1 (6 bases). Looked up from germline, CDR1 is SQVTM and CDR2 is ANQGSEA. CDR3 size: 14 residues. Trimming left V 4 bases short and J 2 bases short, with 12 bases between. The CDR3 spells CSVVKGDGNQPQHF. In DNA, the CDR3 is TGCAGCGTTGTGAAGGGGGACGGCAATCAGCCCCAGCATTTT.

This clone was counted a single time. The chain carries TRBV25-1 and TRBJ2-5; 7 bases align to TRBD1. Germline lookup yields CDR1 MGHDK and CDR2 SYGVNS. The CDR3 covers 12 residues. J lost 8 bases, V lost 6 bases, and 6 bases had no gene match. The CDR3 DNA is TGTGCCAGCAGCGATACAGGGGACACCCAGTACTTC. Its protein product is CASSDTGDTQYF.

The chain uses TRBV15 and TRBJ2-5; D gene ambiguous. The CDR3 consists of 17 residues. V shed 0 bases and J shed 1 base, with 15 bases lying between them. Germline lookup yields CDR1 LNHNV and CDR2 YYDKDF (reference sequence). This chain's CDR3 is CATSRDLRRNLQETQYF. The CDR3 DNA is TGTGCCACCAGCAGAGATCTGCGCAGAAACCTCCAAGAGACCCAGTACTTC.

This chain joins TRBV5-6 and TRBJ2-1, with a tentative D call TRBD1 (5 bases). With 0 bases removed from V and 6 bases from J, the gap between germline ends came to 16 bases. The germline V gene has CDR1 SGHDT and CDR2 YYEEEE. CDR3 size: 16 residues. CDR3 DNA: TGTGCCAGCAGCTTGGGCGGCAGGGTCAAAGGCAATGAGCAGTTCTTC. Its protein is CASSLGGRVKGNEQFF. The whole variable domain, remainder taken from reference TRBV5-6 and TRBJ2-1, is DAGVTQSPTHLIKTRGQQVTLRCSPKSGHDTVSWYQQALGQGPQFIFQYYEEEERQRGNFPDRFSGHQFPNYSSELNVNALLLGDSALYLCASSLGGRVKGNEQFFGPGTRLTVL.

The rearrangement uses TRBV30 and TRBJ2-2; D remains unclear. The CDR3 sequence is 11 residues long. V shed 0 bases and J shed 6 bases, with 2 bases lying between them. In germline, CDR1 is GTSNPN, CDR2 SVGIG (reference sequence). The CDR3 region is CAWSVAGELFF. The CDR3 nucleotides are TGTGCCTGGAGTGTAGCCGGGGAGCTGTTTTTT.

This chain uses TRBV3-1 (or the pseudogene TRBV3-2) with TRBJ2-2, with 12 bases matching TRBD2. The CDR3 is 16 amino acids. With V trimmed by 1 base and J by 7 bases, 4 bases remained unmatched. Germline loops: CDR1 LGHDT, CDR2 YNNKEL (reference sequence). This chain's CDR3 is CASSQAGLAGNGELFF. The CDR3 DNA sequence: TGTGCCAGCAGCCAAGCCGGACTAGCGGGAAACGGGGAGCTGTTTTTT.

The chain employs TRBV18 and TRBJ2-5; 11 bases are a match to TRBD1. The CDR3 has 16 residues. V shed 5 bases and J 0 bases; nucleotides not matched to a gene: 5. In germline, CDR1 is KGHSH, CDR2 LQKENI. The DNA of the CDR3 is TGTGCCAGCTCAGCCCGGGACAGGGGGTACCAAGAGACCCAGTACTTC. This translates into CASSARDRGYQETQYF.

This clone was found many times. This rearrangement joins TRBV7-6 to TRBJ2-7; D not resolved. This CDR3 has 15 residues. With 1 base removed from V and 6 bases from J, the gap between germline ends came to 16 bases. From germline, CDR1 is SGHVS and CDR2 FNYEAQ. In DNA form, the CDR3 reads TGTGCCAGCAGCTTAGGGCAGTCAGGTGCAACCGAGCAGTACTTC. It yields the protein CASSLGQSGATEQYF.